These 15 T cell receptor beta chains originate from one sample sequenced in a study of cytomegalovirus exposure and HLA in healthy donors. PCR amplification relied on 60 Vbeta primers (plus 13 Jbeta primers). Assay used: immunoSEQ multiplex PCR; TCRdb lists only in-frame clones, some missing. The sample gives 150,000 to 200,000 clones, about four fifths of which show up once; 1.5% to 2% is in the top ten. Sequences were obtained from PBMCs. All receptors come from a woman aged 18-29 years in good health and CMV-seronegative.

J is TRBJ1-2 and V is TRBV27; 7 positions match TRBD1. Germline values: CDR1 MNHEY, CDR2 SMNVEV (reference sequence). J was trimmed by 4 bases and V by 5 bases; bases with no gene match: 7. The CDR3 is 14 residues long. The CDR3 protein is CASSTQGGLYGYTF. The CDR3 DNA sequence: TGTGCCAGCAGTACACAAGGGGGCCTCTATGGCTACACCTTC.

V gene TRBV13 combines with J gene TRBJ2-1; 8 bases map to TRBD2. From germline, CDR1 is PRHDT and CDR2 FYEKMQ (reference sequence). This CDR3 is built from 18 residues. V was pared by 3 bases and J by 0 bases, with 10 bases of the junction left unmatched. The CDR3, as DNA: TGTGCCAGCAGCTTCACTGGGGGCGGGGGGAGCTCCTACAATGAGCAGTTCTTC. Amino acid sequence: CASSFTGGGGSSYNEQFF.

V is TRBV5-4 and J is TRBJ2-3, with a possible D match to TRBD2 (6 bases). Germline V gene data show CDR1 as SGHNT and CDR2 as YYREEE (reference sequence). This CDR3 is 15 amino acids long. Trimming removed 4 bases from V and 3 bases from J, with 15 bases in between. The DNA of the CDR3 is TGTGCCAGCAGCCCCGCCGGAGGGAGGACAGATACGCAGTATTTT. It encodes CASSPAGGRTDTQYF.

This clone was counted only a few times. V and J are TRBV27 and TRBJ1-4; TRBD1 matches 9 bases. The J segment lost 7 bases and the V segment lost 5 bases, leaving 17 bases of the junction unmatched. The germline V gene has CDR1 MNHEY and CDR2 SMNVEV (reference sequence). This CDR3 contains 18 residues. The CDR3 DNA reads as TGTGCCAGCAGTAACCGAGCCGGGACAGGGATAGTGGGTGAAAAACTGTTTTTT. It yields the protein CASSNRAGTGIVGEKLFF. The full variable domain, its missing parts supplied by reference TRBV27 and TRBJ1-4, is EAQVTQNPRYLITVTGKKLTVTCSQNMNHEYMSWYRQDPGLGLRQIYYSMNVEVTDKGDVPEGYKVSRKEKRNFPLILESPSPNQTSLYFCASSNRAGTGIVGEKLFFGSGTQLSVL.

This CDR3 is CASSLSGLAGTTGEDTQYF. Here the CDR3 DNA reads TGTGCCAGCAGTTTATCGGGACTAGCGGGCACAACAGGAGAAGATACGCAGTATTTT. V usage is TRBV27 and J usage is TRBJ2-3, with 12 nucleotides matching TRBD2. With 0 bases clipped from V and 5 bases from J, the junction kept 12 bases outside the gene matches. The CDR3 consists of 19 residues. CDR1 is MNHEY and CDR2 is SMNVEV in the germline V gene (reference sequence).

This chain connects TRBV30 to TRBJ1-2; TRBD1 matches 8 bases. The length of the CDR3 is 15 residues. CDR1 and CDR2 from the germline V gene are GTSNPN and SVGIG (reference sequence). The V gene end was trimmed by 3 bases and the J gene end by 8 bases; junction bases not matched to a gene: 14. CDR3 loop: CAWSPWTGSRKGYTF. CDR3 DNA: TGTGCCTGGAGCCCCTGGACAGGGTCAAGAAAGGGCTACACCTTC.

The chain links TRBV5-4 to TRBJ2-5; 12 nucleotides agree with TRBD2. This CDR3 has 16 amino acids. The J segment lost 5 bases and the V segment lost 0 bases, leaving 5 bases of the junction unmatched. Germline assignment: CDR1 SGHNT and CDR2 YYREEE (reference sequence). The CDR3 region is CASSLGLAGVSETQYF. In nucleotides, the CDR3 is TGTGCCAGCAGCTTGGGACTAGCGGGAGTTTCGGAGACCCAGTACTTC.

This chain joins TRBV21-1 and TRBJ1-5; the table's D call of TRBD1 was not tested on the DNA. TRBV21-1 is a documented pseudogene. This CDR3 spans 16 amino acids. In nucleotides, the CDR3 is TGTGCCAGCACCCCGGGGGCAGGGGGCGCCGATCAGCCCCAGCATTTT. This sequence encodes CASTPGAGGADQPQHF.

The chain uses TRBV28 and TRBJ2-6, with a possible D match to TRBD2 (7 bases). The CDR3 contains 17 residues. V lost 8 bases and J 1 base, leaving 18 bases between the germline ends. Germline values: CDR1 MDHEN, CDR2 SYDVKM. CDR3 DNA sequence: TGTGCCAGCCGAGGGGGGGCGCGTTGGTCTGGGGCCAACGTCCTGACTTTC. Protein: CASRGGARWSGANVLTF.

The genes are TRBV11-3 and TRBJ1-1; D is possibly TRBD1 (5 bases). The CDR3 loop spans 12 amino acids. Germline lookup yields CDR1 SGHNT and CDR2 YENEEA. V was shortened by 5 bases and J by 4 bases, with 8 bases between the two germline ends. Here the CDR3 DNA reads TGTGCCAGCAGCACCGACAGCACTGAAGCTTTCTTT. This codes for CASSTDSTEAFF.

The rearrangement uses TRBV29-1 and TRBJ2-7; D uncertain. The V and J ends lost 3 bases and 3 bases respectively, with 6 bases between them. Germline-derived CDR1 and CDR2 are SQVTM and ANQGSEA. The CDR3 has 11 residues. The CDR3 loop reads CSVDEDYEQYF. CDR3 in DNA: TGCAGCGTTGATGAGGACTACGAGCAGTACTTC.

Turning to this clone: Germline is not matched at one junction end, which may reflect a read error. The genes are TRBV19 and TRBJ2-1; unclear D gene. Germline V lookup: CDR1 LNHDA, CDR2 SQIVND (reference sequence). This CDR3 has 18 residues. The CDR3 loop is CASSIDLEANPSHNEQFF. DNA for the CDR3: TGTGCCAGTAGTATAGATCTAGAGGCTAACCCCTCCCACAATGAGCAGTTCTTC.

The chain couples TRBV18 to TRBJ2-7, with a possible D match to TRBD2 (5 bases). The CDR3 is made up of 14 amino acids. The V end was cut by 4 bases, the J end by 2 bases, with 12 bases between. Germline V gene data show CDR1 as KGHSH and CDR2 as LQKENI. The CDR3 region has the DNA TGTGCCAGCTCACTTCCGGGAAACACCTACGAGCAGTACTTC. It translates to CASSLPGNTYEQYF.

As DNA, the CDR3 is TGTGCCTGGAGTGGAACTAGCTACGAGCAGTACTTC. The encoded protein is CAWSGTSYEQYF. The gene calls are TRBV30 and TRBJ2-7; possible D gene TRBD2, 5 bases. Trimming shortened V by 1 base and J by 3 bases, and 7 bases separated the two germline ends. Germline V gene data show CDR1 as GTSNPN and CDR2 as SVGIG (reference sequence). The CDR3 covers 12 residues.

The chain recombines TRBV10-3 with TRBJ1-1; 7 bases line up with TRBD1. V shed 6 bases, J shed 0 bases, and the junction held 4 bases outside the gene matches. Germline CDR1 reads ENHRY; CDR2 reads SYGVKD. CDR3 size: 14 residues. The CDR3 region is CAISRQGLNTEAFF. The CDR3 bases are TGTGCCATCAGCCGACAGGGTCTGAACACTGAAGCTTTCTTT.